This TCR beta chain was sequenced during a study of T cell responses to AZD1222 COVID-19 vaccine. Study-wide points: At study baseline, merely six AZD1222 recipients were seropositive. A rise in Spike-specific TCR breadth and depth followed two AZD1222 doses. Vaccine-associated CD4 TCRs spanned spike, dominant at 160-218 and 743-854. Repertoires were obtained solely post-peak T cell response.

In regard to this clone: Its specificity is unknown.

The data were produced by immunoSEQ multiplex PCR, yet TCRdb's version contains in-frame clones alone and is incomplete. The sample shows some 150,000 clones, roughly 90% of them seen only once. The germline V gene encodes CDR1 LNHDA and CDR2 SQIVND (reference sequence). The CDR3 spans 14 residues. V was clipped by 7 bases and J by 3 bases, with 15 bases between them. This sequence joins TRBV19 and TRBJ1-1, with D perhaps TRBD1 (5 bases). The specimen was peripheral blood, collected 28 days after the second AZD1222 dose. The sequence was collected from an adult who received the AZD1222 COVID-19 vaccine. Written as DNA, the CDR3 is TGTGCCAGTACCAAAGGTTGGGGGGACACTGAAGCTTTCTTT. Residues: CASTKGWGDTEAFF.